Following are 20 T cell receptor beta chains from one sample sequenced in a study of T cells expressing NK-cell markers. TCRdb reworked the 5' RACE reads into one entry per CDR3 protein, no DNA. The sample yields some 390,000 distinct CDR3 sequences, of which the top ten take up approximately 11%. Material for sequencing was blood T cells: a sorted CD56 or NKG2C T cell subset, CD4+ or CD8+ T cells, or bulk PBMC T cells (not recorded which). The origin of the receptors is a woman between 45 and 65 years old in good health.

The chain recombines TRBV12-3 or TRBV12-4 with TRBJ1-5. The CDR3 is 15 residues long. CDR3 in amino acids: CASSLGLRDDQPQHF.

The rearrangement uses TRBV20-1 and TRBJ1-3. The CDR3 consists of 15 residues. From germline, CDR1 is DFQATT and CDR2 SNEGSKA (reference sequence). This chain's CDR3 is CSAPNRKSIGNTIYF.

The genes are TRBV6-1 and TRBJ2-1; TCRdb gives TRBD1 as the D gene, but with no DNA this cannot be confirmed. The CDR3 covers 15 residues. Per the germline V gene, CDR1 is MNHNS and CDR2 is SASEGT. CDR3 loop: CASTPTGGSYNEQFF.

The chain recombines TRBV15 with TRBJ2-1; TCRdb selects TRBD2, and the lack of DNA leaves this call unchecked. This CDR3 is 13 amino acids long. CDR1 is LNHNV, CDR2 YYDKDF, per germline (reference sequence). The CDR3 spells CATSGETGNEQFF.

The rearrangement uses TRBV29-1 and TRBJ2-2; the TCRdb call, TRBD2, lacks DNA for checking. Germline loops: CDR1 SQVTM, CDR2 ANQGSEA. The CDR3 runs to 15 residues. The CDR3 loop reads CSVLGLDQGAGELFF.

The rearrangement links TRBV6-2 or TRBV6-3 to TRBJ1-1. The germline V gene has CDR1 MNHEY and CDR2 SVGEGT. The CDR3 length is 14 residues. The CDR3 loop reads CASSYKWVNTEAFF.

The CDR3 is CASRASGDNTGELFF. The rearrangement uses TRBV5-1 and TRBJ2-2; TCRdb calls TRBD2, which cannot be checked without DNA. CDR1 and CDR2 (germline): SGHRS, YFSETQ. This CDR3 region has 15 residues.

V gene TRBV12-5 combines with J gene TRBJ1-2. CDR3 size: 15 residues. Per the germline V gene, CDR1 is LGHNT and CDR2 is FRNRAP. CDR3 region: CASGLAPRMAVGYTF.

This chain uses TRBV20-1 with TRBJ2-5; TCRdb gives TRBD2 as the D gene, but with no DNA this cannot be confirmed. Germline assignment: CDR1 DFQATT and CDR2 SNEGSKA (reference sequence). The CDR3 sequence is 16 residues long. CDR3: CSARDTGRLFLETQYF.

The rearrangement joins TRBV19 to TRBJ2-1; the TCRdb call, TRBD1, lacks DNA for checking. The CDR3 loop spans 13 amino acids. The V gene's germline CDR1 is LNHDA and CDR2 SQIVND (reference sequence). This CDR3 reads CASSTSGGIEQFF.

The J gene is TRBJ2-7, the V gene TRBV11-3; TCRdb calls TRBD2, which cannot be checked without DNA. CDR3 length equals 15 residues. The germline V gene encodes CDR1 SGHNT and CDR2 YENEEA. The CDR3 region is CASSSGVRSSYEQYF.

V and J are TRBV7-2 and TRBJ2-1; with no DNA, the TCRdb D assignment of TRBD2 cannot be verified. Per germline, CDR1 SGHTA and CDR2 FQGNSA. The CDR3 is 15 amino acids. Here the CDR3 reads CASSQRVSPFDEQFF.

The rearrangement uses TRBV7-2 and TRBJ1-4; absent DNA, TCRdb's TRBD1 call cannot be checked. The CDR3 is 15 residues long. CDR1 is SGHTA, CDR2 FQGNSA, per germline. The CDR3 here is CASSLDGFSGEKLFF.

The chain has TRBV12-3 or TRBV12-4 and TRBJ2-7; the D call from TCRdb, TRBD2, cannot be confirmed without DNA. This CDR3 is built from 14 residues. CDR3 sequence: CASSFGTSGDEQYF.

V gene TRBV12-3 or TRBV12-4 combines with J gene TRBJ2-3; no DNA is available, so the TRBD1 call from TCRdb remains unchecked. This CDR3 comprises 15 residues. CDR3 sequence: CASSPILASTDTQYF.

The gene calls are TRBV6-5 and TRBJ1-2; TCRdb's assignment of TRBD1 cannot be checked, as there is no DNA. The germline V gene has CDR1 MNHEY and CDR2 SVGAGI. The CDR3 extends over 15 amino acids. This CDR3 reads CATMVWDSRLYGYTF.

The chain is built from TRBV7-6 and TRBJ1-1. Germline CDR1 is SGHVS and CDR2 is FNYEAQ. The CDR3 runs to 17 residues. This CDR3 reads CASSSRLRGQRNTEAFF.

The chain couples TRBV6-5 to TRBJ1-2; lacking DNA, the TRBD1 call made by TCRdb goes unchecked. The germline V gene has CDR1 MNHEY and CDR2 SVGAGI. The CDR3 contains 14 residues. The CDR3 here is CASSYLTGEDGYTF.

The chain recombines TRBV4-1 with TRBJ2-1. Germline CDR1 and CDR2: MGHRA and YSYEKL. CDR3 length: 17 amino acids. The CDR3 reads CASSPLGKLSSYNEQFF.

This chain joins TRBV6-1 and TRBJ1-1. Germline CDR1 reads MNHNS; CDR2 reads SASEGT. The CDR3 loop spans 13 amino acids. The CDR3 sequence: CASERGIEAEAFF.